This T cell receptor (beta chain) was documented in a study of T cell responses to AZD1222 COVID-19 vaccine. Method: immunoSEQ multiplex PCR; TCRdb's copy keeps in-frame clones and lacks some. The sample carries about 100,000 clones, approximately 87% recorded once. This CDR3 spans 15 amino acids. Trimming cost V 4 bases and J 5 bases, with 17 bases left between them. Per the germline V gene, CDR1 is SGHTA and CDR2 is FQGTGA. V and J are TRBV7-3 and TRBJ2-5; D unresolved. This specimen consisted of peripheral blood, obtained on day 0 of AZD1222 vaccination. This TCR came from an adult in good health. The CDR3 sequence: CASSSHVIGRETQYF. CDR3 bases: TGTGCCAGCAGCTCACACGTAATTGGCCGGGAGACCCAGTACTTC.